One and the same sample provided the 24 T cell receptor beta chains below, sequenced in a study of T cells in localized non-small cell lung cancer. Libraries were prepared by immunoSEQ multiplex PCR; TCRdb keeps only in-frame clonotypes and omits some of them. This sample has 1,500 to 2,500 clones, with roughly 22% found just once. The specimen was lung tumor tissue, collected before any cancer treatment. Receptors were obtained from a woman aged 40 to 75 with stage I lung adenocarcinoma.

This clone appeared a few times. The rearrangement uses TRBV28 and TRBJ1-2; D call uncertain. In germline, CDR1 is MDHEN, CDR2 SYDVKM. The CDR3 totals 14 residues. V was cut by 3 bases and J by 5 bases, with 13 bases left in between. The CDR3 sequence: CASSLLPGPYGYTF. CDR3 nucleotide sequence: TGTGCCAGCAGTTTGCTGCCAGGACCGTATGGCTACACCTTC.

This clone appeared a few times. This rearrangement joins TRBV11-3 to TRBJ1-6, with 8 nucleotides matching TRBD1. Per germline, CDR1 SGHNT and CDR2 YENEEA. V gave up 5 bases and J gave up 7 bases; unmatched junction bases: 16. There are 18 residues in the CDR3. CDR3: CASSGSLGYAGGNSPLHF. For the CDR3, the DNA is TGTGCCAGCAGCGGGAGCTTAGGCTATGCAGGGGGCAATTCACCCCTCCACTTT.

This chain uses TRBV19 with TRBJ1-4; D is perhaps TRBD1 (5 bases). The CDR3 has 18 residues. The V and J ends lost 6 bases and 5 bases respectively, with 25 bases between them. CDR1 is LNHDA, CDR2 SQIVND, per germline (reference sequence). In DNA form, the CDR3 reads TGTGCCAGTAGCTCCTCCAGGGATACCCTCCTCTCCAATGAAAAACTGTTTTTT. Amino acids: CASSSSRDTLLSNEKLFF.

The chain employs TRBV11-3 and TRBJ1-2; maybe TRBD1 (6 bases). This CDR3 comprises 17 residues. With 2 bases removed from V and 2 bases from J, the gap between germline ends came to 18 bases. The germline V gene has CDR1 SGHNT and CDR2 YENEEA. CDR3 nucleotides: TGTGCCAGCAGCTTACCTAGGGGGTCCACTGGGAACTATGGCTACACCTTC. Translation: CASSLPRGSTGNYGYTF. Full variable domain (remainder filled in from reference TRBV11-3 and TRBJ1-2): EAGVVQSPRYKIIEKKQPVAFWCNPISGHNTLYWYLQNLGQGPELLIRYENEEAVDDSQLPKDRFSAERLKGVDSTLKIQPAELGDSAVYLCASSLPRGSTGNYGYTFGSGTRLTVV.

This clone is a singleton in its sample. The rearrangement uses TRBV19 and TRBJ2-3; D possibly matches TRBD1 or TRBD2 (9 bases each). The V end was cut by 6 bases, the J end by 0 bases, with 25 bases between. The CDR3 totals 19 residues. Germline assignment: CDR1 LNHDA and CDR2 SQIVND (reference sequence). Written as DNA, the CDR3 is TGTGCCAGTAGCGAGGACAGGGGAAGAGCGGGGGGAAGCACAGATACGCAGTATTTT. Its protein product is CASSEDRGRAGGSTDTQYF. Full variable domain (outside the CDR3, taken from reference TRBV19 and TRBJ2-3): DGGITQSPKYLFRKEGQNVTLSCEQNLNHDAMYWYRQDPGQGLRLIYYSQIVNDFQKGDIAEGYSVSREKKESFPLTVTSAQKNPTAFYLCASSEDRGRAGGSTDTQYFGPGTRLTVL.

The chain uses TRBV6-8 and TRBJ1-6, with D perhaps TRBD1 (6 bases). Per germline, CDR1 MNHGY and CDR2 SAAAGT. The CDR3 contains 13 residues. V lost 6 bases, J lost 18 bases, and 21 bases lay in between. CDR3 bases: TGTGCCAGCAGCTTACAGCGCGGGACAATCCCCCACTTT. This codes for CASSLQRGTIPHF.

In this sample, this clone turned up a few times. The chain joins TRBV6-8 to TRBJ2-5; D remains ambiguous. In germline, CDR1 is MNHGY, CDR2 SAAAGT. Trimming shortened V by 3 bases and J by 2 bases, and 16 bases separated the two germline ends. The CDR3 is 16 amino acids. The CDR3 spells CASSYWVAGQQETQYF. The DNA of the CDR3 is TGTGCCAGCAGTTATTGGGTAGCTGGCCAACAAGAGACCCAGTACTTC.

This clone has just a few counts. The V call is TRBV6-8, the J call TRBJ1-2; 8 nucleotides match TRBD1. Germline V gene lookup returns CDR1 MNHGY and CDR2 SAAAGT. CDR3 length equals 12 residues. Unmatched junction bases numbered 2, after V lost 6 bases and J lost 5 bases. The CDR3 bases are TGTGCCAGCAGCAGACAGGGGTATGGCTACACCTTC. This gives the protein CASSRQGYGYTF.

This chain connects TRBV19 to TRBJ2-5, with TRBD2 matching over 8 bases. CDR3 size: 15 residues. Germline-derived CDR1 and CDR2 are LNHDA and SQIVND (reference sequence). The junction had 10 bases not matched to a gene; V was cut back by 5 bases and J by 5 bases. The CDR3, as DNA: TGTGCCAGTAGTGCGAGCGGTCCGGGGGGGGAGACCCAGTACTTC. This translates into CASSASGPGGETQYF. Using reference TRBV19 and TRBJ2-5 for the parts outside the CDR3, the full variable domain is DGGITQSPKYLFRKEGQNVTLSCEQNLNHDAMYWYRQDPGQGLRLIYYSQIVNDFQKGDIAEGYSVSREKKESFPLTVTSAQKNPTAFYLCASSASGPGGETQYFGPGTRLLVL.

This clone was counted only a few times. This chain uses TRBV28 with TRBJ1-2, with a weak D call TRBD1 (5 bases). CDR3 length: 14 amino acids. Looked up from germline, CDR1 is MDHEN and CDR2 is SYDVKM. V lost 8 bases and J 2 bases, leaving 15 bases between the germline ends. The CDR3 bases are TGTGCCAGCCTACCCGGGGGACCGAACTATGGCTACACCTTC. Translated: CASLPGGPNYGYTF.

This clone appeared a single time. V and J are TRBV19 and TRBJ2-3; D is undetermined. Germline V gene data show CDR1 as LNHDA and CDR2 as SQIVND (reference sequence). Deletions cut 1 base from V and 5 bases from J, with 10 bases between. The CDR3 is 14 residues long. The CDR3 spells CASSIASKGDTQYF. CDR3 nucleotides: TGTGCCAGTAGTATAGCTTCGAAGGGAGATACGCAGTATTTT.

The rearrangement uses TRBV19 and TRBJ2-3, with D possibly matching TRBD1 (5 bases). Trimming shortened V by 5 bases and J by 0 bases, and 9 bases separated the two germline ends. The CDR3 is 14 residues long. Germline-derived CDR1 and CDR2 are LNHDA and SQIVND (reference sequence). Here the CDR3 reads CASSSQGSTDTQYF. The CDR3 DNA reads TGTGCCAGTAGTTCTCAGGGAAGCACAGATACGCAGTATTTT. The entire variable domain, with the rest obtained from reference TRBV19 and TRBJ2-3, is as follows: DGGITQSPKYLFRKEGQNVTLSCEQNLNHDAMYWYRQDPGQGLRLIYYSQIVNDFQKGDIAEGYSVSREKKESFPLTVTSAQKNPTAFYLCASSSQGSTDTQYFGPGTRLTVL.

The rearrangement uses TRBV14 and TRBJ1-6, with a possible D match to TRBD1 (6 bases). V was cut by 4 bases and J by 10 bases, with 11 bases left in between. Germline V gene lookup returns CDR1 SGHDN and CDR2 FVKESK. The CDR3 has 13 residues. This chain's CDR3 is CASSLRGNSPLHF. CDR3 nucleotides: TGTGCCAGCAGCCTTAGGGGGAACTCACCCCTCCACTTT.

V and J are TRBV11-3 and TRBJ2-6; D call uncertain. The length of the CDR3 is 14 residues. V lost 2 bases and J lost 2, with 4 bases in between. Germline V gene data show CDR1 as SGHNT and CDR2 as YENEEA. The CDR3 DNA is TGTGCCAGCAGCTTATTACCTGGGGCCAACGTCCTGACTTTC. This sequence encodes CASSLLPGANVLTF.

The genes are TRBV19 and TRBJ1-1; D perhaps matches TRBD1 (5 bases). CDR1 and CDR2 (germline): LNHDA, SQIVND (reference sequence). The CDR3 has 14 residues. Trimming cost V 7 bases and J 0 bases, with 12 bases left between them. The CDR3 here is CASNTGGMNTEAFF. The CDR3 DNA reads TGTGCCAGTAATACCGGGGGGATGAACACTGAAGCTTTCTTT.

This clone was counted a few times. V gene TRBV18 combines with J gene TRBJ1-4, with 9 bases matching TRBD1. The CDR3 is 14 residues long. V lost 8 bases and J lost 7; bases outside the gene matches: 8. The germline gives CDR1 KGHSH, CDR2 LQKENI. The CDR3 loop is CASREQGAGEKLFF. The CDR3 DNA sequence: TGTGCCAGCAGAGAACAGGGGGCTGGTGAAAAACTGTTTTTT.

This clone appeared a single time. CDR3 DNA: TGTGCCAGCAGCCAATCGGGCAGGGCAGATACGCAGTATTTT. Amino acid sequence: CASSQSGRADTQYF. The V and J genes are TRBV16 and TRBJ2-3; D possibly corresponds to TRBD1 (5 bases). There are 14 residues in the CDR3. CDR1 is KGHSY, CDR2 FQNENV, per germline. The V gene lost 0 bases and the J gene lost 4 bases, with 8 bases spanning the gap.

This clone was observed a single time. The gene calls are TRBV16 and TRBJ1-1; TRBD1 is a possible D gene (6 bases). Trimming took off 4 bases at V and 3 bases at J, with 18 bases between the two ends. The CDR3 runs 16 residues. The germline V gene encodes CDR1 KGHSY and CDR2 FQNENV. For the CDR3, the DNA is TGTGCCAGCAGCCGGGAGCACAGGGCTGTCGACACTGAAGCTTTCTTT. Its translation is CASSREHRAVDTEAFF.

This clone is labeled medium-sized. V gene TRBV11-3 combines with J gene TRBJ1-4; TRBD1 matches 9 bases. There are 17 residues in the CDR3. J lost 7 bases, V lost 5 bases, and 14 bases had no gene match. Germline CDR1 and CDR2: SGHNT and YENEEA. In DNA, the CDR3 is TGTGCCAGCAGCGAGGGACAGGGAAGGGCTCTGGGTGAAAAACTGTTTTTT. This encodes CASSEGQGRALGEKLFF.

The rearrangement joins TRBV11-3 to TRBJ1-6; 11 positions agree with TRBD1. CDR1 is SGHNT and CDR2 is YENEEA in the germline V gene. V shed 5 bases and J 13 bases; nucleotides not matched to a gene: 7. This CDR3 has 14 amino acids. CDR3 residues: CASSIPGTGGPLHF. The CDR3, as DNA: TGTGCCAGCAGCATACCCGGGACAGGGGGGCCCCTCCACTTT.

This clone was observed a handful of times. The V call is TRBV9, the J call TRBJ1-1; TRBD1 agrees at 7 bases. The CDR3 covers 13 residues. V shed 7 bases, J shed 5 bases, and the junction held 8 bases outside the gene matches. Germline-derived CDR1 and CDR2 are SGDLS and YYNGEE. The CDR3, as DNA: TGTGCCAGCGGGAAGGACAGGAGAACTGAAGCTTTCTTT. Amino acids: CASGKDRRTEAFF.

This clone is labeled large (0.1 to 1%). This chain connects TRBV15 to TRBJ1-4, with 8 nucleotides matching TRBD1. The CDR3 length is 16 residues. Germline V gives CDR1 LNHNV, CDR2 YYDKDF (reference sequence). V lost 5 bases to trimming and J lost 8 bases; unmatched junction nucleotides: 13. CDR3 amino acids: CATSSITRGRREKLFF. CDR3 nucleotide sequence: TGTGCCACCAGCTCAATTACCAGGGGGCGCAGGGAAAAACTGTTTTTT.

This chain uses TRBV11-3 with TRBJ1-1; D unclear. Trimming took off 3 bases at V and 7 bases at J, with 15 bases between the two ends. The CDR3 has 14 residues. Germline lookup yields CDR1 SGHNT and CDR2 YENEEA. CDR3 loop: CASSLRTVIREAFF. Written as DNA, the CDR3 is TGTGCCAGCAGCTTGAGAACTGTGATCCGTGAAGCTTTCTTT.

The rearrangement uses TRBV9 and TRBJ2-6; no clear D. Germline V gene lookup returns CDR1 SGDLS and CDR2 YYNGEE. V lost 0 bases to trimming and J lost 1 base, with 5 bases between them. The CDR3 contains 15 residues. The CDR3: CASSVVGSGANVLTF. CDR3 DNA sequence: TGTGCCAGCAGCGTAGTGGGGTCTGGGGCCAACGTCCTGACTTTC.